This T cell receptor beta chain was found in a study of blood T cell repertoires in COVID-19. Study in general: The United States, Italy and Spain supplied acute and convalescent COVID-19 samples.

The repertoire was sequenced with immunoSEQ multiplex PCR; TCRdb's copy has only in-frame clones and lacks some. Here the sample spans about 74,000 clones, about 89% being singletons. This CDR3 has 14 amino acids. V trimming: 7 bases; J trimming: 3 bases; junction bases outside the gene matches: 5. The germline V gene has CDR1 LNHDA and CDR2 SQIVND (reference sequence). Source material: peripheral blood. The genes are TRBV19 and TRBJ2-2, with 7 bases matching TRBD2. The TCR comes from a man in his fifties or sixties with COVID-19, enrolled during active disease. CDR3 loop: CASTLRGDTGELFF. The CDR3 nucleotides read TGTGCCAGTACCCTCCGGGGGGACACCGGGGAGCTGTTTTTT.